The clone carrying this T cell receptor beta chain was counted only a few times. As yet, its antigen is unknown. Amplified TCR beta CDR3 regions derived from RNA transcripts. In the first-round RT-PCR of the TCR CDR3, the HTBI primer set was used. Each CDR3 protein is one row after TCRdb ran MiXCR on the multiplex PCR reads. The repertoire holds around 340,000 distinct CDR3 sequences, with over 11% as singletons. This specimen belongs to a study of T cells in Graves' hyperthyroidism and ophthalmopathy. Study as a whole: Peripheral blood was secured at the point of initial diagnosis, before any treatment.

Germline CDR1 KGHDR, CDR2 SFDVKD. The CDR3 has 13 residues. Trimming stripped 3 bases from V and 7 bases from J, with 9 bases between. Study-wide results and limits: Blood also showed most of the thyroid clonotypes that were expanded above 0.001.

The clonotype was recovered from a woman aged 30 to 39 with Graves' hyperthyroidism. The gene calls are TRBV24-1 and TRBJ2-1; the D call may be TRBD1 or TRBD2 (5 bases each). Material for sequencing was blood. CDR3 amino acids: CATSDGTGNEQFF. CDR3 nucleotide sequence: TGTGCCACCAGTGATGGGACGGGGAATGAGCAGTTCTTC.